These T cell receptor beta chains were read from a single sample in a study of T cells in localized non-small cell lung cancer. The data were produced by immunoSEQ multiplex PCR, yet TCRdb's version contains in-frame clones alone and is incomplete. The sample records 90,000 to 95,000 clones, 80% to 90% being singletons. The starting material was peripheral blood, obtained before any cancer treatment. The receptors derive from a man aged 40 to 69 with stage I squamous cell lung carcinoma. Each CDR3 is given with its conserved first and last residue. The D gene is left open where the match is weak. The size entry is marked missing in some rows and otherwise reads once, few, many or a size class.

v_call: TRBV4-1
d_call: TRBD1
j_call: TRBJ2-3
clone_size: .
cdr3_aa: CASSQPTGSTDTQYF
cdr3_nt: TGCGCCAGCAGCCAACCGACAGGGAGCACAGATACGCAGTATTTT

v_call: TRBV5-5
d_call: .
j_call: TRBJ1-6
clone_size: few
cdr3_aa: CASSLAQGLLSPLHF
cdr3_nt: TGTGCCAGCAGCTTGGCCCAGGGATTGCTTTCACCCCTCCACTTT

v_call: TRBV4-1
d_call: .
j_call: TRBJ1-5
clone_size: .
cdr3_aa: CASSQDHTGMGNQPQHF
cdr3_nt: TGCGCCAGCAGCCAAGATCACACCGGAATGGGCAATCAGCCCCAGCATTTT

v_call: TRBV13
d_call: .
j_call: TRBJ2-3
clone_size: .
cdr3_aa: CASSRRDTQYF
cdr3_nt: TGTGCCAGCAGCCGTAGGGATACGCAGTATTTT

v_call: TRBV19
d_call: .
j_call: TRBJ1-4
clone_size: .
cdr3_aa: CASTGPWMTKLFF
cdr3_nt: TGTGCCAGTACAGGGCCTTGGATGACAAAACTGTTTTTT

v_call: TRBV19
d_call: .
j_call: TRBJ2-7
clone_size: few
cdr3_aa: CASTPTSGPSYEQYF
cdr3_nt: TGTGCCAGTACCCCCACTAGTGGGCCGTCCTACGAGCAGTACTTC

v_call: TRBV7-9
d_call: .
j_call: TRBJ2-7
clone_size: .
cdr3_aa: CASSAPGAAEQYF
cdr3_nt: TGTGCCAGCAGCGCCCCGGGAGCCGCGGAGCAGTACTTC

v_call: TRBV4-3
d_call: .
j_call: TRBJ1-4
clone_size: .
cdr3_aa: CASSQENRDSEKLFF
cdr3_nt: TGCGCCAGCAGCCAAGAGAACAGGGACTCCGAAAAACTGTTTTTT

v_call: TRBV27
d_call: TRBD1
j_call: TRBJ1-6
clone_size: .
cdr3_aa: CASRTTGLILRNNSPLHF
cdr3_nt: TGTGCCAGCAGGACGACAGGGTTAATTCTTAGAAATAATTCACCCCTCCACTTT

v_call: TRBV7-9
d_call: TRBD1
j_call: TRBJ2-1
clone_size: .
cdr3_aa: CASSLGQGTHEQFF
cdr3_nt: TGTGCCAGCAGCTTGGGACAGGGGACCCATGAGCAGTTCTTC

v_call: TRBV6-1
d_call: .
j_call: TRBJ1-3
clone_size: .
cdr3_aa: CASSVRGSSGNTIYF
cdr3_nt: TGTGCCAGCAGTGTCAGGGGAAGCTCTGGAAACACCATATATTTT

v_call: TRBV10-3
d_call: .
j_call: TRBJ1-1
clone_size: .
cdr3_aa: CAISGTADTEAFF
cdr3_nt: TGTGCCATCAGTGGGACAGCAGACACTGAAGCTTTCTTT

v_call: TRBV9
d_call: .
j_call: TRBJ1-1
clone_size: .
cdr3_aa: CASSGPQGPNTEAFF
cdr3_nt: TGTGCCAGCAGCGGACCTCAGGGGCCGAACACTGAAGCTTTCTTT

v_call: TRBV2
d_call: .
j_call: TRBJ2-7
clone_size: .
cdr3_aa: CASSLNGAADEQYF
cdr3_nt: TGTGCCAGCAGCCTAAACGGGGCCGCGGACGAGCAGTACTTC

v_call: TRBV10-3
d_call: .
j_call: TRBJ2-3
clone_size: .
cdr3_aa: CAISERGSDTQYF
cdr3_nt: TGTGCCATCAGTGAACGGGGTTCAGATACGCAGTATTTT

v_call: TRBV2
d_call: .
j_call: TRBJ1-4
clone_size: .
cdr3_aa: CASSPPSQRNEKLFF
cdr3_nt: TGTGCCAGCAGCCCCCCAAGTCAAAGGAATGAAAAACTGTTTTTT

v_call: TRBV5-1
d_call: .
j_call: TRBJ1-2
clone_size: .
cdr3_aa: CASSLGWGFDYGYTF
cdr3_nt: TGCGCCAGCAGCTTGGGGTGGGGGTTTGACTATGGCTACACCTTC

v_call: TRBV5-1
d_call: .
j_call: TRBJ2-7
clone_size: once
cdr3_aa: CASSLGAGTYEQYF
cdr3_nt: TGCGCCAGCAGCTTGGGGGCAGGGACCTACGAGCAGTACTTC

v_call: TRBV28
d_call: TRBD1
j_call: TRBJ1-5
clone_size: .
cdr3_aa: CASSFDDRAGQPQHF
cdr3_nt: TGTGCCAGCAGTTTTGATGACAGGGCTGGTCAGCCCCAGCATTTT

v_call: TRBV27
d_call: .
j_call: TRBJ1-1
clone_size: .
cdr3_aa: CASSLSVRMQPAFF
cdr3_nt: TGTGCCAGCAGTTTATCTGTCCGGATGCAACCGGCTTTCTTT

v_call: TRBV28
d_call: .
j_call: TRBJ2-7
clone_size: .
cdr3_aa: CASSFLKTTEQYF
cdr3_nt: TGTGCCAGCAGTTTCCTCAAGACGACCGAGCAGTACTTC

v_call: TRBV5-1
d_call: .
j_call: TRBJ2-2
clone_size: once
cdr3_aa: CASATGTYANTGELFF
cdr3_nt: TGCGCCAGTGCGACCGGGACTTACGCGAACACCGGGGAGCTGTTTTTT

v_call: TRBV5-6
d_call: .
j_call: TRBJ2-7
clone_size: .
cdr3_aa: CASSSYYEQYF
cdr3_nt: TGTGCCAGCAGCTCATACTACGAGCAGTACTTC

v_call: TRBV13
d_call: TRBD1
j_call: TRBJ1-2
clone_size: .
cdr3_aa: CASSPQGSNYGYTF
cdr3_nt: TGTGCCAGCAGCCCACAGGGGTCTAACTATGGCTACACCTTC

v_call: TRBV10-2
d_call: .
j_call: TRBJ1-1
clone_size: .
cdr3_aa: CASRGTQNTEAFF
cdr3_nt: TGCGCCAGCAGGGGGACCCAGAACACTGAAGCTTTCTTT

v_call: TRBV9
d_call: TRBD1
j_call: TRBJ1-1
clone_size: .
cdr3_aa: CASSLGQGAVNTEAFF
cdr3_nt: TGTGCCAGCAGCCTTGGACAGGGGGCTGTGAACACTGAAGCTTTCTTT

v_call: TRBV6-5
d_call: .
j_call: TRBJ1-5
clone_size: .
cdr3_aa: CASRGRGNQPQHF
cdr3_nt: TGTGCCAGCAGGGGACGTGGCAATCAGCCCCAGCATTTT

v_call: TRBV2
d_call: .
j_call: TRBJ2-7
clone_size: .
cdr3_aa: CASSEAQGSLAYEQYF
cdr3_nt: TGTGCCAGCAGTGAAGCGCAAGGATCCCTAGCCTACGAGCAGTACTTC